Following are 23 T cell receptor beta chains from one sample sequenced in a study of blood T cell repertoires in COVID-19. TCRdb's copy holds only in-frame clones and misses some; the assay was immunoSEQ multiplex PCR. Of around 57,000 clones listed, 82% are singletons. Sequencing was performed on peripheral blood. The receptors come from a woman aged 60-75 years with acute or convalescent COVID-19.

The genes are TRBV29-1 and TRBJ1-1; weak D call: TRBD1 (6 bases). The CDR3 contains 12 residues. V was clipped by 7 bases and J by 1 base, with 10 bases between them. Germline CDR1 SQVTM, CDR2 ANQGSEA. CDR3 coding DNA: TGCAGCGCAGGGACAAAGAACACTGAAGCTTTCTTT. It specifies CSAGTKNTEAFF.

This rearrangement joins TRBV19 to TRBJ2-2; 10 bases are a match to TRBD1. CDR1 is LNHDA, CDR2 SQIVND, per germline (reference sequence). The CDR3 runs to 14 residues. V lost 7 bases to trimming and J lost 6 bases; unmatched junction nucleotides: 5. CDR3 sequence (DNA): TGTGCCAGTAAGCGGGACAGGGGCGCCGGGGAGCTGTTTTTT. The encoded protein is CASKRDRGAGELFF.

The rearrangement uses TRBV6-2 or TRBV6-3 and TRBJ1-5; D gene uncertain. Germline CDR1 is MNHEY and CDR2 is SVGEGT. The length of the CDR3 is 12 residues. Trimming took off 2 bases at V and 7 bases at J, with 6 bases between the two ends. The DNA of the CDR3 is TGTGCCAGCAGTTACCTTGCGCAGCCCCAGCATTTT. This encodes CASSYLAQPQHF.

This clone occurred once. The chain recombines TRBV4-2 with TRBJ2-7; 8 bases line up with TRBD1. After removal of 4 bases from V and 5 bases from J, the junction contained 4 bases not matched to a gene. The CDR3 is made up of 13 amino acids. Germline V gene sequence: CDR1 LGHNA, CDR2 YNFKEQ. This CDR3 reads CASSLRQGHEQYF. DNA of the CDR3: TGTGCCAGCAGCCTGAGACAGGGGCACGAGCAGTACTTC.

The rearrangement joins TRBV27 to TRBJ2-1, with 7 bases aligning to TRBD2. Per germline, CDR1 MNHEY and CDR2 SMNVEV (reference sequence). The CDR3 spans 13 residues. V shed 3 bases and J 11 bases; nucleotides not matched to a gene: 7. CDR3 DNA sequence: TGTGCCAGCAGTTTTTCGGGGGGAGATAAGCAGTTCTTC. It translates to CASSFSGGDKQFF.

The J gene is TRBJ2-4, the V gene TRBV3-1 (or the pseudogene TRBV3-2); a possible D gene is TRBD2 (5 bases). Deletions cut 4 bases from V and 3 bases from J, with 10 bases between. Germline V gives CDR1 LGHDT, CDR2 YNNKEL (reference sequence). The CDR3 loop spans 14 amino acids. The CDR3 here is CASSLSGSKNIQYF. DNA of the CDR3: TGTGCCAGCAGCCTTAGTGGGAGCAAAAACATTCAGTACTTC.

The V call is TRBV2, the J call TRBJ2-7; tentatively, D is TRBD1 (6 bases). The germline CDR1 and CDR2 sequences are SNHLY and FYNNEI. The CDR3 runs to 12 residues. The V and J ends lost 8 bases and 2 bases respectively, with 10 bases between them. Written as DNA, the CDR3 is TGTGCCAGCGGGACAATAACCTACGAGCAGTACTTC. Its translation is CASGTITYEQYF.

This clone was seen just once. V gene TRBV12-5 combines with J gene TRBJ2-5, with 9 bases matching TRBD1. The CDR3 covers 14 residues. The germline V gene encodes CDR1 LGHNT and CDR2 FRNRAP. Trimming took 3 bases from V and 7 from J; bases not matched to a gene: 6. The CDR3 reads CASGFDRGFRTQYF. The CDR3, as DNA: TGTGCTAGTGGTTTCGACAGGGGGTTCAGGACCCAGTACTTC.

The CDR3 region has the DNA TGTGCCAGCAGTTCTGTCGACAGGCAGAACACTGAAGCTTTCTTT. This translates into CASSSVDRQNTEAFF. The V gene is TRBV5-6, the J gene TRBJ1-1; TRBD1 is a possible D gene (6 bases). This CDR3 has 15 residues. The germline V gene encodes CDR1 SGHDT and CDR2 YYEEEE. Deletions cut 5 bases from V and 1 base from J, with 15 bases between. Drawing the rest from reference TRBV5-6 and TRBJ1-1, the complete variable domain is DAGVTQSPTHLIKTRGQQVTLRCSPKSGHDTVSWYQQALGQGPQFIFQYYEEEERQRGNFPDRFSGHQFPNYSSELNVNALLLGDSALYLCASSSVDRQNTEAFFGQGTRLTVV.

This chain uses TRBV3-1 (or the pseudogene TRBV3-2) with TRBJ1-5; 7 bases fit TRBD1. The CDR3 is made up of 16 amino acids. In germline, CDR1 is LGHDT, CDR2 YNNKEL (reference sequence). V trimming: 0 bases; J trimming: 7 bases; junction bases outside the gene matches: 9. The CDR3 sequence is CASSQDRTGVLQPQHF. The CDR3 region has the DNA TGTGCCAGCAGCCAAGACAGAACAGGGGTTTTGCAGCCCCAGCATTTT.

The rearrangement links TRBV2 to TRBJ2-2, with a tentative D call TRBD1 (5 bases). Trimming took off 0 bases at V and 4 bases at J, with 9 bases between the two ends. The CDR3 extends over 15 amino acids. Germline CDR1 is SNHLY and CDR2 is FYNNEI. The CDR3 protein is CASSEAQVRTGELFF. The CDR3 region has the DNA TGTGCCAGCAGTGAAGCACAGGTGCGCACCGGGGAGCTGTTTTTT.

This chain links TRBV5-6 with TRBJ2-2; TRBD2 might be the D (5 bases). V was shortened by 2 bases and J by 3 bases, with 8 bases between the two germline ends. The CDR3 runs 14 residues. Germline-derived CDR1 and CDR2 are SGHDT and YYEEEE. CDR3 sequence: CASSFGLYTGELFF. CDR3 in DNA: TGTGCCAGCAGCTTTGGACTGTACACCGGGGAGCTGTTTTTT.

The chain carries TRBV4-3 and TRBJ1-1; TRBD1 matches at 8 bases. Looked up from germline, CDR1 is LGHNA and CDR2 is YSLEER. Trimming at V came to 0 bases and at J to 8 bases, leaving 11 bases not matched to a gene. CDR3 size: 16 residues. The CDR3 region has the DNA TGCGCCAGCAGCCAAGAATGGGGACAGGCCGTTGAGGAAGCTTTCTTT. Amino acid sequence: CASSQEWGQAVEEAFF.

V and J are TRBV27 and TRBJ1-1; TRBD1 matches at 9 bases. Germline V gene data show CDR1 as MNHEY and CDR2 as SMNVEV (reference sequence). This CDR3 has 14 amino acids. With V trimmed by 7 bases and J by 5 bases, 8 bases remained unmatched. CDR3 in amino acids: CASTRDRASTEAFF. CDR3 bases: TGTGCCAGCACCCGGGACAGGGCAAGTACTGAAGCTTTCTTT.

The V and J genes are TRBV5-6 and TRBJ1-1, with D possibly matching TRBD1 (5 bases). CDR3 length: 15 residues. V shed 4 bases and J shed 0 bases, with 13 bases lying between them. Per the germline V gene, CDR1 is SGHDT and CDR2 is YYEEEE. The chain's CDR3 is CASSLLGGVNTEAFF. The CDR3 DNA reads as TGTGCCAGCAGCCTACTGGGGGGGGTGAACACTGAAGCTTTCTTT.

This clone has only one observation. The V and J genes are TRBV3-1 (or the pseudogene TRBV3-2) and TRBJ1-1, with D possibly being TRBD1 (5 bases). This CDR3 comprises 14 residues. Germline loops: CDR1 LGHDT, CDR2 YNNKEL (reference sequence). V lost 8 bases to trimming and J lost 2 bases, with 15 bases between them. The CDR3 region has the DNA TGTGCCAGCGGATTCAGGGCGCGAAACACTGAAGCTTTCTTT. It is translated as CASGFRARNTEAFF.

The chain uses TRBV11-3 and TRBJ2-1; TRBD2 is a possible D gene (6 bases). The CDR3 extends over 13 amino acids. Germline CDR1 SGHNT, CDR2 YENEEA. Trimming pared 5 bases from V and 8 bases from J, leaving 13 bases between. CDR3 loop: CASSSSPGDEQFF. In nucleotides, the CDR3 is TGTGCCAGCAGCAGTTCCCCGGGGGATGAGCAGTTCTTC.

The chain joins TRBV19 to TRBJ1-1; 8 nucleotides line up with TRBD1. Germline V gene lookup returns CDR1 LNHDA and CDR2 SQIVND (reference sequence). The CDR3 consists of 14 residues. With V trimmed by 5 bases and J by 4 bases, 6 bases remained unmatched. CDR3 nucleotide sequence: TGTGCCAGTAGTGTCGGACAGGGCGGCACTGAAGCTTTCTTT. This sequence encodes CASSVGQGGTEAFF.

This CDR3 is CASSLSWTGGDGYTF. CDR3 DNA: TGTGCCAGCAGTCTCTCTTGGACAGGGGGGGATGGCTACACCTTC. The chain employs TRBV27 and TRBJ1-2, with TRBD1 matching 10 bases. The V segment lost 5 bases and the J segment 6 bases; nucleotides outside the gene matches: 9. The CDR3 sequence is 15 residues long. Germline lookup yields CDR1 MNHEY and CDR2 SMNVEV (reference sequence).

V is TRBV10-3 and J is TRBJ1-6, with no clear D. The V end lost 3 bases, the J end lost 6 bases, and 15 bases lay between the germline ends. CDR3 length: 16 amino acids. Germline V gene sequence: CDR1 ENHRY, CDR2 SYGVKD. The CDR3 protein is CAISEFPLGINSPLHF. CDR3 sequence (DNA): TGTGCCATCAGTGAATTTCCCCTCGGGATTAATTCACCCCTCCACTTT.

The V call is TRBV19, the J call TRBJ2-3; D uncertain. With 1 base removed from V and 3 bases from J, the gap between germline ends came to 8 bases. There are 14 residues in the CDR3. The V gene's germline CDR1 is LNHDA and CDR2 SQIVND (reference sequence). CDR3 residues: CASSIGAPTDTQYF. The CDR3 DNA reads as TGTGCCAGTAGTATAGGGGCCCCGACAGATACGCAGTATTTT.

Turning to this clone: The sample carries other DNA sequences with the same CDR3. This chain connects TRBV27 to TRBJ1-6; D remains unclear. Trimming took off 2 bases at V and 9 bases at J, with 14 bases between the two ends. CDR3 length equals 15 residues. Germline V CDR1 and CDR2: MNHEY, SMNVEV (reference sequence). CDR3: CASSLKPYGVSPLHF. The CDR3 nucleotides are TGTGCCAGCAGTTTAAAGCCATACGGGGTTTCACCCCTCCACTTT.

The chain uses TRBV13 and TRBJ1-4; D is possibly TRBD1 (5 bases). V gave up 4 bases and J gave up 8 bases, with 11 bases separating them. The CDR3 runs to 13 residues. The germline gives CDR1 PRHDT, CDR2 FYEKMQ (reference sequence). The CDR3 sequence: CASSSREEEKLFF. DNA for the CDR3: TGTGCCAGCAGCTCCAGGGAGGAGGAAAAACTGTTTTTT. Together with reference TRBV13 and TRBJ1-4, the CDR3 gives the full variable domain: AAGVIQSPRHLIKEKRETATLKCYPIPRHDTVYWYQQGPGQDPQFLISFYEKMQSDKGSIPDRFSAQQFSDYHSELNMSSLELGDSALYFCASSSREEEKLFFGSGTQLSVL.